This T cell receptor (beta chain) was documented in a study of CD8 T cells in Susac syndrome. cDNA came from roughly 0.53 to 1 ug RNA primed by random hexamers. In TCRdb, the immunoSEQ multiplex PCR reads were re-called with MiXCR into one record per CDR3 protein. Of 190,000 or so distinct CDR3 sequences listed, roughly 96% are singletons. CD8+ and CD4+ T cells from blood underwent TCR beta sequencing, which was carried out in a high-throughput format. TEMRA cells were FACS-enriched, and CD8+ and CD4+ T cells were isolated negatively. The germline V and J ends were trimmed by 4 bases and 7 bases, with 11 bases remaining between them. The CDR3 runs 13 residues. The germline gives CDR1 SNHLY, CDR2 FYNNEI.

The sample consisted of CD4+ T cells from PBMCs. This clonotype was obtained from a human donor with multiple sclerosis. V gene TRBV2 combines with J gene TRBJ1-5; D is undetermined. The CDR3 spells CASSADRNQPQHF. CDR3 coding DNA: TGTGCCAGCAGTGCTGATAGAAACCAGCCCCAGCATTTT.